These 14 T cell receptor beta chains came from one sample sequenced in a study of OX40 agonist ivuxolimab in advanced cancers. Profiling relied on immunoSEQ multiplex PCR, and the TCRdb table lists in-frame clones only, not all of them. The table lists approximately 160,000 clones, roughly 94% of them singletons. Sequenced material: CD4+ or CD8+ T cells sorted from blood, taken in a trial of the OX40 agonist ivuxolimab. The receptors derive from an adult with an advanced solid tumor such as melanoma, head and neck, liver or kidney cancer.

The sample holds one count of this clone. The CDR3 coding sequence is TGTGCCAGCAGCGTAGCTATTGGGACCGCCACCGGGGAGCTGTTTTTT. It codes for CASSVAIGTATGELFF. The chain has TRBV9 and TRBJ2-2; D assignment may be TRBD1 or TRBD2 (5 bases each). The CDR3 is made up of 16 amino acids. Trimming stripped 0 bases from V and 4 bases from J, with 13 bases between. In germline, CDR1 is SGDLS, CDR2 YYNGEE.

The chain combines TRBV6-1 with TRBJ2-1, with D maybe TRBD2 (5 bases). The CDR3 sequence is 19 residues long. Germline CDR1 and CDR2: MNHNS and SASEGT. Trimming removed 4 bases from V and 0 bases from J, with 22 bases in between. CDR3 region: CASSAYEGYGPSSYNEQFF. For the CDR3, the DNA is TGTGCCAGCAGTGCCTACGAGGGCTACGGCCCTAGCTCCTACAATGAGCAGTTCTTC.

The chain recombines TRBV28 with TRBJ2-7, with 13 nucleotides matching TRBD2. The CDR3 runs to 16 residues. The germline gives CDR1 MDHEN, CDR2 SYDVKM. Losses at the gene ends were 5 bases for V and 6 bases for J; bases not matched to a gene: 10. CDR3 nucleotide sequence: TGTGCCAGCAGTCGGACTAGCGGGAGAGCACTGGGCGAGCAGTACTTC. Translated, it gives CASSRTSGRALGEQYF.

This chain uses TRBV7-9 with TRBJ2-1; 13 bases fit TRBD2. The CDR3 has 17 amino acids. In germline, CDR1 is SEHNR, CDR2 FQNEAQ (reference sequence). Losses at the gene ends were 3 bases for V and 6 bases for J; bases not matched to a gene: 8. In DNA, the CDR3 is TGTGCCAGCAGCTTGGGGACGACTAGCGGGGGGTCCAATGAGCAGTTCTTC. Residues: CASSLGTTSGGSNEQFF.

The chain joins TRBV7-9 to TRBJ2-7, with TRBD1 identical over 8 bases. The CDR3 is made up of 15 amino acids. Germline CDR1 and CDR2: SEHNR and FQNEAQ (reference sequence). The V segment lost 5 bases and the J segment 0 bases; nucleotides outside the gene matches: 6. CDR3 protein: CASSRDRTSSYEQYF. CDR3 sequence (DNA): TGTGCCAGCAGCCGGGACAGGACTTCCTCCTACGAGCAGTACTTC.

V and J are TRBV5-8 and TRBJ2-7; D not certain. The CDR3 length is 11 residues. Germline loops: CDR1 SGHTS, CDR2 YDEGEE. Trimming removed 1 base from V and 7 bases from J, with 6 bases in between. The CDR3 sequence is CASSLYREQYF. The CDR3 nucleotides read TGTGCCAGCAGCTTGTATCGTGAGCAGTACTTC.

The V call is TRBV5-1, the J call TRBJ1-4; perhaps TRBD1 as D (6 bases). CDR1 and CDR2 from the germline V gene are SGHRS and YFSETQ. The CDR3 contains 12 residues. The V gene lost 4 bases and the J gene lost 11 bases, with 12 bases spanning the gap. The CDR3 loop reads CASSPQGGKLFF. The DNA for the CDR3 is TGCGCCAGCAGCCCACAGGGCGGGAAACTGTTTTTT.

The chain employs TRBV29-1 and TRBJ1-5; no definite D call. Trimming shortened V by 6 bases and J by 5 bases, and 14 bases separated the two germline ends. This CDR3 is 13 amino acids long. Per germline, CDR1 SQVTM and CDR2 ANQGSEA. The CDR3 DNA sequence: TGCAGCGTCGCCCACGGGGAGTATCAGCCCCAGCATTTT. Protein product: CSVAHGEYQPQHF.

The V call is TRBV28, the J call TRBJ1-1, with 8 positions matching TRBD1. The CDR3 consists of 12 residues. The trim removed 7 bases at V and 5 bases at J, leaving 3 bases unmatched. Germline CDR1 MDHEN, CDR2 SYDVKM. CDR3 loop: CASTRQGTEAFF. The DNA of the CDR3 is TGTGCCAGCACCAGACAGGGGACTGAAGCTTTCTTT.

The chain carries TRBV18 and TRBJ1-1; D is possibly TRBD1 (6 bases). Germline CDR1 is KGHSH and CDR2 is LQKENI. V was clipped by 3 bases and J by 8 bases, with 13 bases between them. The CDR3 runs to 13 residues. CDR3 loop: CASSPARGEEAFF. CDR3 nucleotide sequence: TGTGCCAGCTCACCCGCAAGGGGGGAAGAAGCTTTCTTT. Using reference TRBV18 and TRBJ1-1 for the parts outside the CDR3, the full variable domain is NAGVMQNPRHLVRRRGQEARLRCSPMKGHSHVYWYRQLPEEGLKFMVYLQKENIIDESGMPKERFSAEFPKEGPSILRIQQVVRGDSAAYFCASSPARGEEAFFGQGTRLTVV.

The J gene is TRBJ1-2, the V gene TRBV18, with D possibly matching TRBD1 (5 bases). The CDR3 is made up of 12 amino acids. V lost 6 bases, J lost 7 bases, and 12 bases lay in between. Per germline, CDR1 KGHSH and CDR2 LQKENI. This chain's CDR3 is CASSHAGSGYTF. CDR3 DNA: TGTGCCAGCTCTCACGCAGGGTCTGGCTACACCTTC. The whole variable domain, remainder taken from reference TRBV18 and TRBJ1-2, is NAGVMQNPRHLVRRRGQEARLRCSPMKGHSHVYWYRQLPEEGLKFMVYLQKENIIDESGMPKERFSAEFPKEGPSILRIQQVVRGDSAAYFCASSHAGSGYTFGSGTRLTVV.

J is TRBJ1-2 and V is TRBV10-3; 9 bases fit TRBD1. The CDR3 is 14 residues long. J lost 4 bases, V lost 6 bases, and 6 bases had no gene match. Germline CDR1 is ENHRY and CDR2 is SYGVKD. CDR3 amino acids: CAIRFGTGTYGYTF. CDR3 bases: TGTGCCATCAGGTTCGGGACAGGGACCTATGGCTACACCTTC.

The rearrangement joins TRBV6-1 to TRBJ1-4; 8 nucleotides line up with TRBD1. The CDR3 totals 13 residues. The V segment lost 11 bases and the J segment 8 bases; nucleotides outside the gene matches: 10. Germline-derived CDR1 and CDR2 are MNHNS and SASEGT. Written as DNA, the CDR3 is TGTGCCGGGTCCCGGGACAGGTCCGAAAAACTGTTTTTT. The encoded protein is CAGSRDRSEKLFF.

The chain is built from TRBV7-9 and TRBJ2-5; tentative D call: TRBD1 (7 bases). This CDR3 region has 14 residues. Germline CDR1 and CDR2: SEHNR and FQNEAQ (reference sequence). Trimming took 0 bases from V and 13 from J, leaving 18 bases between them. The CDR3, as DNA: TGTGCCAGCAGCTTAGCGGGGGGACAGCGAGTCCCGTACTTC. Amino acid sequence: CASSLAGGQRVPYF.